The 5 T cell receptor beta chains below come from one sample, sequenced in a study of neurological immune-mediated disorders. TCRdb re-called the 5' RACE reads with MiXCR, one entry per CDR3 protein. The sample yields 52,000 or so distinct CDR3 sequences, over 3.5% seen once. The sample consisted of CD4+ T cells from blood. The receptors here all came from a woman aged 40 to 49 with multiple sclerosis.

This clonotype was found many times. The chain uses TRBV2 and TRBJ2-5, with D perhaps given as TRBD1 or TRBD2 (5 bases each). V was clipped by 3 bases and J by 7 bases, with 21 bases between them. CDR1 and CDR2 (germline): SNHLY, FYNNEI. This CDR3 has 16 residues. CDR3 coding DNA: TGTGCCAGCAGTGACTGGGGGAAACAGGTCTGGATGACCCAGTACTTC. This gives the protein CASSDWGKQVWMTQYF.

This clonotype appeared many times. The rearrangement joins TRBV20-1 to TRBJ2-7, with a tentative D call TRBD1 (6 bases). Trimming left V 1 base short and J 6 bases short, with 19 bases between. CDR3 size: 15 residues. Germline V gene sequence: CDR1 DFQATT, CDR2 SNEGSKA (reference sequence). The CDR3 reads CSARAPDRPPGEQYF. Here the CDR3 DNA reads TGCAGTGCTAGAGCCCCCGACAGGCCACCTGGCGAGCAGTACTTC.

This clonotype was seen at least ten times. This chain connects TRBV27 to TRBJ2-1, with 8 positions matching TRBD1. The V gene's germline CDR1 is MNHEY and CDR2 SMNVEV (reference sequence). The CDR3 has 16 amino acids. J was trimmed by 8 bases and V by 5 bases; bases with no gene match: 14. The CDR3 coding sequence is TGTGCCAGCAGTATACGAGACAGGGGAAGCTTCGATGAGCAGTTCTTC. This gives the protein CASSIRDRGSFDEQFF.

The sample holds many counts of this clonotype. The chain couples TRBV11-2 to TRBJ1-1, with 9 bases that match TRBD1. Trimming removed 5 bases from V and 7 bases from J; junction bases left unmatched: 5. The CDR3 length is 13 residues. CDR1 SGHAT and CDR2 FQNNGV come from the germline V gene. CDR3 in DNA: TGTGCCAGCAGCACTCAGACAGGGGGTGAAGCTTTCTTT. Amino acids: CASSTQTGGEAFF.

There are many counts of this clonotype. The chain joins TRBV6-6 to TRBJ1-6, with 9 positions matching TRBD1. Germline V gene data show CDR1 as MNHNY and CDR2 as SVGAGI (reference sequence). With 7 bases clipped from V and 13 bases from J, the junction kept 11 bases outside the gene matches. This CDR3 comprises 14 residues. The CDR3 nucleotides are TGTGCCAGCACCCCGGGACAGGGAGTAATCCCCCTCCACTTT. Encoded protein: CASTPGQGVIPLHF.